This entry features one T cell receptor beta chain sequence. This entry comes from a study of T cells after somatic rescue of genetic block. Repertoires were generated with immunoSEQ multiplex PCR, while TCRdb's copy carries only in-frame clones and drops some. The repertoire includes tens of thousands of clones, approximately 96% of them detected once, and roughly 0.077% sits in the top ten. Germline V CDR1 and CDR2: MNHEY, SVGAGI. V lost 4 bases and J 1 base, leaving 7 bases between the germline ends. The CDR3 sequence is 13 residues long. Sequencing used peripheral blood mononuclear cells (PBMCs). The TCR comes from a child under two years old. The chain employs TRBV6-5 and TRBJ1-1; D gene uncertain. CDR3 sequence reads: CASSSRGNTEAFF. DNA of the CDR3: TGTGCCAGCAGTTCCCGAGGGAACACTGAAGCTTTCTTT.